The source of this T cell receptor (beta chain) is a study of T cell responses to AZD1222 COVID-19 vaccine. Study summary: Analysis merged second doses at about 4 or about 12 weeks. Study-wide points: Donors in the cohort were predominantly white British and more often female, and clonal diversity was possibly underestimated. Baseline seropositivity characterized only a handful of AZD1222 recipients. Across spike, vaccine-associated CD4 TCRs were found, dominant at 160-218 and 743-854.

The repertoire was sequenced with immunoSEQ multiplex PCR; TCRdb's copy has only in-frame clones and lacks some. The sample has almost 65,000 clones, 65% to 85% seen once. Per germline, CDR1 ENHRY and CDR2 SYGVKD. The CDR3 extends over 12 amino acids. V gave up 11 bases and J gave up 5 bases; unmatched junction bases: 5. Comment on this clone: The antigen is undetermined.

The TCR originated in an adult in good health. V is TRBV10-3 and J is TRBJ1-1, with 10 bases that match TRBD1. Sequencing used peripheral blood, obtained on day 0 of AZD1222 vaccination. CDR3 protein: CAFGQGETEAFF. DNA of the CDR3: TGTGCCTTCGGACAGGGGGAAACTGAAGCTTTCTTT.